This T cell receptor (beta chain) stems from a study of blood T cell repertoires in COVID-19. Study-wide background: Samples representing acute and convalescent COVID-19 were sourced from the United States, Italy and Spain. In each case, the material was cDNA or gDNA derived from T cells, B-cell-depleted T cells, or PBMCs.

On this clone: Other DNA sequences in this specimen translate into the identical CDR3.

This CDR3 is 14 amino acids long. Germline CDR1 is SGHTA and CDR2 is FQGNSA. V dropped 5 bases and J dropped 2; count of bases not matched to a gene: 3. Per the authors' pipeline: Amplification with reference gene primers provided the estimates of nucleated cell counts. TCRdb's copy holds only in-frame clones and misses some; the assay was immunoSEQ multiplex PCR. The V and J calls and clone size come from that table; D and trimming were worked out from the DNA. This table holds a few hundred thousand clones, around four fifths found once. The sample was peripheral blood. This chain joins TRBV7-2 and TRBJ1-3; 7 nucleotides align to TRBD1. The clonotype was recovered from a woman aged 45-65 years with active or convalescent COVID-19. This chain's CDR3 is CASSRGTAGNTIYF. The DNA of the CDR3 is TGTGCCAGCAGCCGGGGGACAGCTGGAAACACCATATATTTT.